The next 8 T cell receptor beta chains were all read from a single sample in a study of Graves' ophthalmopathy and Graves' hyperthyroidism. Amplifying from RNA transcripts, the study obtained TCR beta CDR3 regions. RT-PCR was first run with HTBI primers, then multiplex PCR in a second round. TCRdb re-called the multiplex PCR reads with MiXCR, one entry per CDR3 protein. Of about 210,000 distinct CDR3 sequences in the sample, less than 30% were seen once. Specimen: peripheral blood. Source of these receptors: a man aged 50 or older with Graves' ophthalmopathy.

This clonotype was counted ten times or more. The chain links TRBV11-1 to TRBJ2-2; D is unclear. Trimming removed 1 base at V and 0 bases at J, with 9 bases between. The CDR3 consists of 16 residues. Germline CDR1 reads SGHAT; CDR2 reads FQDESV (reference sequence). The CDR3 nucleotides read TGTGCCAGCAGCTTAGACAGCCTTCCGAACACCGGGGAGCTGTTTTTT. Its protein is CASSLDSLPNTGELFF.

The chain employs TRBV12-3 or TRBV12-4 and TRBJ2-2; D uncertain. The CDR3 covers 15 residues. Between the trimmed V and J ends, which lost 5 bases and 6 bases, there was a span of 16 bases. The DNA for the CDR3 is TGTGCCAGCAGTGCCAGGTCTAGGGTGTCCGGGGAGCTGTTTTTT. Encoded protein: CASSARSRVSGELFF.

This clonotype was picked up one time. The rearrangement uses TRBV18 and TRBJ1-2; 7 bases match TRBD1. The CDR3 consists of 14 residues. From germline, CDR1 is KGHSH and CDR2 LQKENI. With V trimmed by 3 bases and J by 4 bases, 5 bases remained unmatched. The CDR3 sequence is CASSPPGTVYGYTF. The DNA of the CDR3 is TGTGCCAGCTCACCTCCCGGGACAGTCTATGGCTACACCTTC.

This clonotype was picked up many times. V and J are TRBV28 and TRBJ1-6, with D possibly being TRBD1 (6 bases). CDR3 length: 15 amino acids. CDR1 is MDHEN and CDR2 is SYDVKM in the germline V gene. The V end lost 5 bases, the J end lost 0 bases, and 8 bases lay between the germline ends. The CDR3 bases are TGTGCCAGCAGTACAGGGCGCTCCTATAATTCACCCCTCCACTTT. The encoded protein is CASSTGRSYNSPLHF.

V usage is TRBV10-3 and J usage is TRBJ1-5, with 7 positions matching TRBD1. CDR3 size: 16 residues. Germline loops: CDR1 ENHRY, CDR2 SYGVKD. Trimming at V came to 0 bases and at J to 4 bases, leaving 6 bases not matched to a gene. The CDR3 nucleotides are TGTGCCATCAGTGAGTCGAGGACAGGAGTGAATCAGCCCCAGCATTTT. Amino acids: CAISESRTGVNQPQHF.

The chain recombines TRBV11-2 with TRBJ1-1, with 9 bases matching TRBD1. Germline V CDR1 and CDR2: SGHAT, FQNNGV. The CDR3 runs to 19 residues. V was clipped by 7 bases and J by 0 bases; unmatched bases: 18. Here the CDR3 reads CASTLMTTGGSLMNTEAFF. The DNA of the CDR3 is TGTGCCAGCACCCTCATGACGACAGGGGGATCTCTTATGAACACTGAAGCTTTCTTT.

The genes are TRBV10-3 and TRBJ2-2; 7 nucleotides align to TRBD2. J was trimmed by 8 bases and V by 5 bases; bases with no gene match: 5. The CDR3 consists of 13 residues. Per germline, CDR1 ENHRY and CDR2 SYGVKD. CDR3 region: CAISSLAEGELFF. For the CDR3, the DNA is TGTGCCATCAGTTCCCTAGCGGAGGGGGAGCTGTTTTTT.

The chain joins TRBV7-9 to TRBJ1-1, with 7 bases lining up with TRBD1. The CDR3 has 12 residues. Germline-derived CDR1 and CDR2 are SEHNR and FQNEAQ (reference sequence). The CDR3 DNA reads TGTGCGGGGGACACAGGGGACACTGAAGCTTTCTTT. Its translation: CAGDTGDTEAFF. The full variable domain, its missing parts supplied by reference TRBV7-9 and TRBJ1-1, is DTGVSQNPRHKITKRGQNVTFRCDPISEHNRLYWYRQTLGQGPEFLTYFQNEAQLEKSRLLSDRFSAERPKGSFSTLEIQRTEQGDSAMYLCAGDTGDTEAFFGQGTRLTVV.